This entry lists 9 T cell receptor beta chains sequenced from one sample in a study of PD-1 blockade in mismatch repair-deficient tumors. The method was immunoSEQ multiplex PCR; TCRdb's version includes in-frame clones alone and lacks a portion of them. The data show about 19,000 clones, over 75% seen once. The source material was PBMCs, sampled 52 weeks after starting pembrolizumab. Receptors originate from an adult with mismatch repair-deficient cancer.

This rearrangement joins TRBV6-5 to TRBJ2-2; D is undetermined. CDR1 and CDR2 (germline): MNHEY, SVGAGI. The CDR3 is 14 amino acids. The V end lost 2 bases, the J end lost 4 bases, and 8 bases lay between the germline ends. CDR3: CASSYALGTGELFF. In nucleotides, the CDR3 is TGTGCCAGCAGTTACGCCCTCGGCACCGGGGAGCTGTTTTTT.

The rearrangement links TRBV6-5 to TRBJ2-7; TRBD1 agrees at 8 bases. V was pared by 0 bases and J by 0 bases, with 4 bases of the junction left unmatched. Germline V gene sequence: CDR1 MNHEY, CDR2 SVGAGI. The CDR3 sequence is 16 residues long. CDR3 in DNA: TGTGCCAGCAGTTACTCAGCGGACAGGGACTCCTACGAGCAGTACTTC. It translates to CASSYSADRDSYEQYF.

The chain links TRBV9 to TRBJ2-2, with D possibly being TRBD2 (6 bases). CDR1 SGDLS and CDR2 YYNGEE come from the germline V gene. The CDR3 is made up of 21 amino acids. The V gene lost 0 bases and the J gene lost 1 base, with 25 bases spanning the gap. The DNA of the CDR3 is TGTGCCAGCAGCGTAGGATCGGGAGTATACGTGTCCCGTCTGAACACCGGGGAGCTGTTTTTT. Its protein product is CASSVGSGVYVSRLNTGELFF.

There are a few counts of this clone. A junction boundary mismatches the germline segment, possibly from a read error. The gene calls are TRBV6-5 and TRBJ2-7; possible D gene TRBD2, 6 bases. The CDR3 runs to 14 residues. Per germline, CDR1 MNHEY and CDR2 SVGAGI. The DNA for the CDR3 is TGTGCCAGCAGTTACCGAGCGGGTTCCTCCGAGCAGTACTTC. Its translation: CASSYRAGSSEQYF.

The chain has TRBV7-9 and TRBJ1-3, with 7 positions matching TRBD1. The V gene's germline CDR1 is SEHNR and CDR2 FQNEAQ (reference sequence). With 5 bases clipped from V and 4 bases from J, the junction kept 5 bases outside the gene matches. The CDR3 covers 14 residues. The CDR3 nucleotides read TGTGCCAGCAGCCAACAGGGGCGAGGAAACACCATATATTTT. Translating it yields CASSQQGRGNTIYF.

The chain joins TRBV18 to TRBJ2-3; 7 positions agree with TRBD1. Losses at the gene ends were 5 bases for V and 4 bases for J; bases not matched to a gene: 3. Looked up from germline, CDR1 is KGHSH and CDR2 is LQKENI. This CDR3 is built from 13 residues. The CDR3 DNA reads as TGTGCCAGCTCAACCGACAGGGCAGATACGCAGTATTTT. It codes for CASSTDRADTQYF.

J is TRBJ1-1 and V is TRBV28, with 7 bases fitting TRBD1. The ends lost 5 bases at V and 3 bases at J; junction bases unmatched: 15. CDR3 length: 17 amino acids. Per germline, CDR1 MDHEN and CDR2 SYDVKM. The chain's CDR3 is CASSTDRLQGKDTEAFF. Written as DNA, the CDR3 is TGTGCCAGCAGTACGGACCGACTACAGGGGAAGGACACTGAAGCTTTCTTT.

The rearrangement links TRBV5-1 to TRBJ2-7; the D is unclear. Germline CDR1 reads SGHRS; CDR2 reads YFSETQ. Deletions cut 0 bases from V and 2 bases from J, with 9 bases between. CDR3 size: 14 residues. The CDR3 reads CASSLALPAYEQYF. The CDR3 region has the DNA TGCGCCAGCAGCTTGGCGCTCCCAGCCTACGAGCAGTACTTC.

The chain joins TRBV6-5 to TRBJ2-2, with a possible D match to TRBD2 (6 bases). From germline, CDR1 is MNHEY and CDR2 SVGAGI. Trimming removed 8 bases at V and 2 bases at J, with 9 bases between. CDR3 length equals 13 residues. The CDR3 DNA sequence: TGTGCCAGCGAGGCGGGAAACACCGGGGAGCTGTTTTTT. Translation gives CASEAGNTGELFF.